The 9 T cell receptor beta chains below were found in one sample sequenced in a study of blood T cell repertoires in COVID-19. Produced via immunoSEQ multiplex PCR; TCRdb's table is partial and in-frame only. Altogether 250,000 to 300,000 clones are present, roughly 85% being singletons, with the ten largest covering 5.1%. Sequenced material: peripheral blood. The receptor set was obtained from a man aged 50-59 years with active or convalescent COVID-19.

This rearrangement joins TRBV6-2 or TRBV6-3 to TRBJ2-1, with 11 bases that match TRBD2. The CDR3 loop spans 17 amino acids. J lost 9 bases, V lost 4 bases, and 14 bases had no gene match. Per germline, CDR1 MNHEY and CDR2 SVGEGT. The CDR3 nucleotides are TGTGCCAGCAGTTTGGGGCTAGCGGGAGGTCGTCGGGGTGAGCAGTTCTTC. Its translation is CASSLGLAGGRRGEQFF.

The CDR3 loop is CASKARLAGERETQYF. CDR3 DNA: TGTGCCAGCAAAGCTCGACTAGCGGGAGAGCGGGAGACCCAGTACTTC. The chain employs TRBV5-6 and TRBJ2-5; 12 bases are a match to TRBD2. Per germline, CDR1 SGHDT and CDR2 YYEEEE. CDR3 length: 16 residues. The trim removed 6 bases at V and 5 bases at J, leaving 11 bases unmatched.

The chain is built from TRBV24-1 and TRBJ2-1, with TRBD2 matching 7 bases. V was pared by 1 base and J by 3 bases, with 5 bases of the junction left unmatched. The germline gives CDR1 KGHDR, CDR2 SFDVKD. This CDR3 spans 16 amino acids. This CDR3 reads CATSDFRASGYNEQFF. CDR3 DNA: TGTGCCACCAGTGATTTCAGGGCTAGCGGCTACAATGAGCAGTTCTTC.

The gene calls are TRBV6-1 and TRBJ2-2; 7 bases fit TRBD2. Germline CDR1 is MNHNS and CDR2 is SASEGT. The length of the CDR3 is 14 residues. V dropped 3 bases and J dropped 7; count of bases not matched to a gene: 5. The chain's CDR3 is CASSERGFGGELFF. In DNA form, the CDR3 reads TGTGCCAGCAGTGAGCGGGGGTTCGGCGGGGAGCTGTTTTTT.

The gene calls are TRBV9 and TRBJ1-5; D is possibly TRBD1 (6 bases). Trimming stripped 0 bases from V and 6 bases from J, with 13 bases between. Germline CDR1 reads SGDLS; CDR2 reads YYNGEE. The CDR3 is 15 residues long. CDR3 protein: CASSVDGGAGQPQHF. In nucleotides, the CDR3 is TGTGCCAGCAGCGTAGATGGGGGGGCTGGTCAGCCCCAGCATTTT.

V gene TRBV11-2 combines with J gene TRBJ2-4; 8 nucleotides align to TRBD2. The V gene end was trimmed by 7 bases and the J gene end by 0 bases; junction bases not matched to a gene: 11. Germline V gives CDR1 SGHAT, CDR2 FQNNGV. The CDR3 runs 17 residues. CDR3 nucleotides: TGTGCCAGCAACTCAGTGCGGGGGGCCCTAGCCAAAAACATTCAGTACTTC. It codes for CASNSVRGALAKNIQYF.

The CDR3 DNA reads as TGTGCCAGCAGCTTCCGTGGAGGGTTGGACACCGGGGAGCTGTTTTTT. As protein: CASSFRGGLDTGELFF. This chain uses TRBV5-6 with TRBJ2-2; D is possibly TRBD2 (6 bases). The CDR3 extends over 16 amino acids. V lost 2 bases and J lost 3, with 14 bases in between. The germline CDR1 and CDR2 sequences are SGHDT and YYEEEE.

The J gene is TRBJ1-3, the V gene TRBV19; 8 positions agree with TRBD1. CDR1 is LNHDA, CDR2 SQIVND, per germline (reference sequence). Trimming at V came to 8 bases and at J to 0 bases, leaving 6 bases not matched to a gene. The CDR3 consists of 15 residues. CDR3 in amino acids: CASARQGHSGNTIYF. The CDR3 region has the DNA TGTGCCAGTGCCCGACAGGGGCACTCTGGAAACACCATATATTTT. The full variable domain, with the rest looked up from reference TRBV19 and TRBJ1-3, is DGGITQSPKYLFRKEGQNVTLSCEQNLNHDAMYWYRQDPGQGLRLIYYSQIVNDFQKGDIAEGYSVSREKKESFPLTVTSAQKNPTAFYLCASARQGHSGNTIYFGEGSWLTVV.

This clone was seen just once. The rearrangement uses TRBV10-3 and TRBJ2-2; 7 bases match TRBD2. This CDR3 contains 16 residues. After removal of 6 bases from V and 2 bases from J, the junction contained 9 bases not matched to a gene. Germline lookup yields CDR1 ENHRY and CDR2 SYGVKD. CDR3 bases: TGTGCCATCAGCCGAGAGGGACTAAGCAACACCGGGGAGCTGTTTTTT. Amino acids: CAISREGLSNTGELFF.